The entry below describes one T cell receptor beta chain. What it recognizes is unknown. The data were produced by immunoSEQ multiplex PCR, yet TCRdb's version contains in-frame clones alone and is incomplete. The sample yields around 91,000 clones, roughly 87% seen once. This entry belongs to a study of T cells in localized non-small cell lung cancer. The germline gives CDR1 KGHSH, CDR2 LQKENI. The CDR3 contains 14 residues. The germline V and J ends were trimmed by 2 bases and 6 bases, with 13 bases remaining between them. Broader study findings: Adjacent lung was found to contain a median about 62 of the top 100 tumor clones. Higher blood T cell density went with longer overall survival. Uninvolved adjacent lung had the highest recorded T cell clonality, with tumor below it.

This rearrangement joins TRBV18 to TRBJ1-1; no firm D call. Sequenced material: peripheral blood, taken before any cancer treatment. The TCR was taken from a man aged 35-75 years with stage I squamous cell lung carcinoma. CDR3 loop: CASSPSQGRPEAFF. DNA for the CDR3: TGTGCCAGCTCACCAAGCCAAGGTCGTCCTGAAGCTTTCTTT.